The 16 T cell receptor beta chains below all came from one sample that was sequenced in a study of vaccination effects on CD4 cells after COVID-19. Sequencing used immunoSEQ multiplex PCR; TCRdb keeps in-frame clones, though not all of them. The sample has 70,000 to 75,000 clones, roughly 80% seen once. Investigators separated out CD4+ T cells once 10 days of culture had passed. Their target antigens are unknown. Specimen: CD4+ T cells from PBMCs cultured without peptide, collected before COVID-19 vaccination. The source of these receptors is a human donor who received a COVID-19 vaccine.

This clone was recorded once. This chain links TRBV19 with TRBJ1-5, with D possibly matching TRBD1 (5 bases). Germline-derived CDR1 and CDR2 are LNHDA and SQIVND (reference sequence). The CDR3 is 18 amino acids. Trimming pared 7 bases from V and 2 bases from J, leaving 24 bases between. The CDR3 protein is CASNLGRRGAYGNQPQHF. The CDR3 DNA reads as TGTGCCAGTAATTTAGGCAGGAGAGGGGCCTACGGCAATCAGCCCCAGCATTTT.

The rearrangement joins TRBV12-3 or TRBV12-4 to TRBJ1-1; perhaps TRBD1 as D (5 bases). CDR3 length: 11 residues. Trimming cost V 6 bases and J 8 bases, with 10 bases left between them. CDR3 region: CASRTGTEAFF. The DNA for the CDR3 is TGTGCCAGCAGGACCGGGACGGAAGCTTTCTTT.

The chain combines TRBV28 with TRBJ1-3, with unresolved D. This CDR3 is 13 amino acids long. The germline gives CDR1 MDHEN, CDR2 SYDVKM. V lost 3 bases and J 2 bases, leaving 5 bases between the germline ends. Here the CDR3 reads CASSLTTGNTIYF. The CDR3 bases are TGTGCCAGCAGTTTGACAACTGGAAACACCATATATTTT.

V and J are TRBV30 and TRBJ2-3; D assignment may be TRBD1 or TRBD2 (5 bases each). Germline-derived CDR1 and CDR2 are GTSNPN and SVGIG (reference sequence). With 5 bases removed from V and 4 bases from J, the gap between germline ends came to 13 bases. The length of the CDR3 is 13 residues. The CDR3 here is CAWRGLLADTQYF. Written as DNA, the CDR3 is TGTGCCTGGCGGGGCCTACTGGCAGATACGCAGTATTTT.

Here the CDR3 DNA reads TGTGCCAGCAGCTTATCCCAGGCAGCTAGCACAGATACGCAGTATTTT. Amino acid sequence: CASSLSQAASTDTQYF. V usage is TRBV11-3 and J usage is TRBJ2-3; D is undetermined. The germline V and J ends were trimmed by 2 bases and 0 bases, with 12 bases remaining between them. The CDR3 sequence is 16 residues long. Germline V gives CDR1 SGHNT, CDR2 YENEEA.

J is TRBJ1-2 and V is TRBV6-1; D is ambiguous. This CDR3 contains 13 residues. The ends were cut back, 3 bases at V and 4 bases at J, with 9 bases in the middle. CDR1 and CDR2 (germline): MNHNS, SASEGT. CDR3 residues: CASSDPGPYGYTF. The DNA of the CDR3 is TGTGCCAGCAGTGACCCGGGTCCCTATGGCTACACCTTC.

The chain uses TRBV7-2 and TRBJ2-5; tentative D call: TRBD1 (6 bases). CDR1 and CDR2 from the germline V gene are SGHTA and FQGNSA. Deletions cut 5 bases from V and 4 bases from J, with 14 bases between. This CDR3 contains 14 residues. The CDR3 loop reads CASSTRTDPETQYF. For the CDR3, the DNA is TGTGCCAGCAGCACTCGGACAGACCCAGAGACCCAGTACTTC.

This chain connects TRBV4-3 to TRBJ1-1; D is unclear. V was pared by 0 bases and J by 4 bases, with 9 bases between. This CDR3 has 14 amino acids. Germline CDR1 is LGHNA and CDR2 is YSLEER. The CDR3 protein is CASSQESGGTEAFF. The CDR3 DNA is TGCGCCAGCAGCCAAGAGAGCGGAGGCACTGAAGCTTTCTTT.

This sequence joins TRBV7-3 and TRBJ2-3; TRBD2 aligns across 11 bases. The CDR3 sequence is 16 residues long. CDR1 SGHTA and CDR2 FQGTGA come from the germline V gene. The junction had 3 bases not matched to a gene; V was cut back by 0 bases and J by 4 bases. In DNA, the CDR3 is TGTGCCAGCAGCTTAACGGTTAGCGGGGGGGCAGATACGCAGTATTTT. It codes for CASSLTVSGGADTQYF.

The chain carries TRBV9 and TRBJ2-5, with D uncertain. Trimming pared 0 bases from V and 1 base from J, leaving 13 bases between. The CDR3 extends over 16 amino acids. Germline V lookup: CDR1 SGDLS, CDR2 YYNGEE. The CDR3 protein is CASSVAATPPQETQYF. CDR3 coding DNA: TGTGCCAGCAGCGTAGCTGCGACCCCTCCCCAAGAGACCCAGTACTTC. The entire variable domain, with the rest obtained from reference TRBV9 and TRBJ2-5, is as follows: DSGVTQTPKHLITATGQRVTLRCSPRSGDLSVYWYQQSLDQGLQFLIQYYNGEERAKGNILERFSAQQFPDLHSELNLSSLELGDSALYFCASSVAATPPQETQYFGPGTRLLVL.

This CDR3 reads CASSPATGSDTQYF. In DNA form, the CDR3 reads TGTGCCAGCAGCCCGGCCACAGGTTCGGATACGCAGTATTTT. V usage is TRBV5-6 and J usage is TRBJ2-3; tentative D call: TRBD1 (5 bases). V lost 4 bases and J 6 bases, leaving 15 bases between the germline ends. Germline CDR1 and CDR2: SGHDT and YYEEEE. CDR3 length: 14 amino acids.

V usage is TRBV25-1 and J usage is TRBJ2-5; tentative D call: TRBD1 (5 bases). The germline V gene has CDR1 MGHDK and CDR2 SYGVNS. Trimming pared 1 base from V and 5 bases from J, leaving 14 bases between. This CDR3 is 15 amino acids long. The chain's CDR3 is CASSELPGRGETQYF. CDR3 sequence (DNA): TGTGCCAGCAGTGAATTGCCAGGGCGTGGGGAGACCCAGTACTTC.

This clone has only a few counts. At one end, the junction sequence differs from germline, possibly due to a read error. The V and J genes are TRBV10-2 and TRBJ1-2, with D tentatively TRBD1 (5 bases). In germline, CDR1 is WSHSY, CDR2 SAAADI. There are 13 residues in the CDR3. Written as DNA, the CDR3 is TGCGCCAGCAGTGAGGCCTCCCGGGACGGATTACACTTC. It translates to CASSEASRDGLHF.

The V call is TRBV5-1, the J call TRBJ2-1, with 9 nucleotides matching TRBD1. V lost 1 base to trimming and J lost 8 bases; unmatched junction nucleotides: 13. The CDR3 has 17 residues. The V gene's germline CDR1 is SGHRS and CDR2 YFSETQ. The CDR3 protein is CASSLKPGTGSIDEQFF. The CDR3, as DNA: TGCGCCAGCAGCTTGAAGCCTGGGACAGGGAGTATCGATGAGCAGTTCTTC.

The chain combines TRBV6-5 with TRBJ2-5; possibly TRBD2 for D (5 bases). The CDR3 has 12 residues. V dropped 6 bases and J dropped 5 bases, with 10 bases sitting between them. In germline, CDR1 is MNHEY, CDR2 SVGAGI. The CDR3 protein is CASRRATETQYF. As DNA, the CDR3 is TGTGCCAGCAGGCGGGCGACCGAGACCCAGTACTTC.

This chain links TRBV12-5 with TRBJ1-5, with D unresolved. The length of the CDR3 is 16 residues. V gave up 0 bases and J gave up 3 bases, with 12 bases separating them. Per germline, CDR1 LGHNT and CDR2 FRNRAP. CDR3 in DNA: TGTGCTAGTGGTTTGGTACTCGGCGGAACCAATCAGCCCCAGCATTTT. It codes for CASGLVLGGTNQPQHF.